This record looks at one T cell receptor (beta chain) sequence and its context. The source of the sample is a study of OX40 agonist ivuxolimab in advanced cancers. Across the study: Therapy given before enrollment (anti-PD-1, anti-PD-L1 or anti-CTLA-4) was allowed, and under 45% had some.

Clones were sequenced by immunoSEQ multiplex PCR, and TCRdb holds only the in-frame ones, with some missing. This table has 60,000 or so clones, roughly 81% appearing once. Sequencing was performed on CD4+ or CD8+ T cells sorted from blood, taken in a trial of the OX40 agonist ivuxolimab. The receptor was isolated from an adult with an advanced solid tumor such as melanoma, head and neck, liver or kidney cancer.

The CDR3 loop reads CAQRDRCQETQYF. CDR3 nucleotide sequence: TGTGCCCAAAGGGACAGGTGTCAAGAGACCCAGTACTTC. The chain uses TRBV27 and TRBJ2-5, with TRBD1 matching 8 bases. The CDR3 has 13 residues. The germline CDR1 and CDR2 sequences are MNHEY and SMNVEV (reference sequence). With V trimmed by 11 bases and J by 2 bases, 7 bases remained unmatched.